This T cell receptor beta chain emerged from a study of regulatory T cells in long-lasting Graves disease. Study-wide points: It is possible that accuracy was reduced by the small size of the sample.

Time point indicated: newly diagnosed GD, antithyroid drugs for less than 3 months. The TCR library used RNA extracted from PBMCs. Trimming took 5 bases from V and 0 from J, leaving 14 bases between them. Germline V gives CDR1 MNHEY, CDR2 SVGEGT. The CDR3 length is 16 residues. The TCR beta library used iRepertoire HTBI primers with Arm-PCR amplification of CDR3. TCRdb analysed the multiplex PCR reads with MiXCR anew, one entry per CDR3 protein. In the table there are 400,000 to 450,000 distinct CDR3 sequences, 16% of which are singletons. This clonotype was found many times. Its antigen is not identified. This same sample was also taken into another study, of T cells in Graves' hyperthyroidism and ophthalmopathy. That work adds: Ophthalmopathy was told apart from stable hyperthyroidism by a 13 V-J model.

Specimen: peripheral blood mononuclear cells (PBMCs), collected at new diagnosis, from a patient treated with antithyroid drugs. The J gene is TRBJ2-1, the V gene TRBV6-2 or TRBV6-3; D call uncertain. The clonotype was recovered from a woman under 40 with Graves disease. This chain's CDR3 is CASSTDRRYSYNEQFF. Here the CDR3 DNA reads TGTGCCAGCAGTACTGATAGGCGTTACTCCTACAATGAGCAGTTCTTC.